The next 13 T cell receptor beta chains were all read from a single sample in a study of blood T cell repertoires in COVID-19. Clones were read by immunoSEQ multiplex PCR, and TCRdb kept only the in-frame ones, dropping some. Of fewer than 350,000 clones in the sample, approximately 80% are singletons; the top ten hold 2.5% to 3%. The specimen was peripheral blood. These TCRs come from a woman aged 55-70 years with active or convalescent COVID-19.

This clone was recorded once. The CDR3 DNA sequence: TGTGCCAGTAGTATAGGATGGCCTAGAGGTCAGCCCCAGCATTTT. Translation gives CASSIGWPRGQPQHF. The rearrangement joins TRBV19 to TRBJ1-5; no reliable D call. The germline V and J ends were trimmed by 1 base and 6 bases, with 13 bases remaining between them. Germline assignment: CDR1 LNHDA and CDR2 SQIVND (reference sequence). The length of the CDR3 is 15 residues. Using reference TRBV19 and TRBJ1-5 for the parts outside the CDR3, the full variable domain is DGGITQSPKYLFRKEGQNVTLSCEQNLNHDAMYWYRQDPGQGLRLIYYSQIVNDFQKGDIAEGYSVSREKKESFPLTVTSAQKNPTAFYLCASSIGWPRGQPQHFGDGTRLSIL.

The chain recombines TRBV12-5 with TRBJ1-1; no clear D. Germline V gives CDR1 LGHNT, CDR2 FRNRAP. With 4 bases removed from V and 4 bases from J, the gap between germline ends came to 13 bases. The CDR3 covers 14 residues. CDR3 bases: TGTGCTAGTGGTTCCGGGTTGGCTACCACTGAAGCTTTCTTT. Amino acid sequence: CASGSGLATTEAFF.

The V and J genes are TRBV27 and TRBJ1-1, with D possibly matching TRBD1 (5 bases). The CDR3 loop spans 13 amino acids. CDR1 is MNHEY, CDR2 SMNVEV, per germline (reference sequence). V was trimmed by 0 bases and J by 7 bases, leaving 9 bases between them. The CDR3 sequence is CASSLSGAIEAFF. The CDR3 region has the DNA TGTGCCAGCAGTTTATCAGGGGCCATTGAAGCTTTCTTT.

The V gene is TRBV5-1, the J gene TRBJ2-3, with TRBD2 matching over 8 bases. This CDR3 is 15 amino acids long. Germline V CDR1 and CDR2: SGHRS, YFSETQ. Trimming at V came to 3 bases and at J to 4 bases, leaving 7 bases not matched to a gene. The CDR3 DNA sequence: TGCGCCAGCAGCTGGACCGGGACTAGTCCAGATACGCAGTATTTT. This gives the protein CASSWTGTSPDTQYF.

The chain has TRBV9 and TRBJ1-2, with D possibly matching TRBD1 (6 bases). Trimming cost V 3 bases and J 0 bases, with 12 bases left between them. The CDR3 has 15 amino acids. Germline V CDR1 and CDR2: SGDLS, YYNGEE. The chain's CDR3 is CASSETGITNYGYTF. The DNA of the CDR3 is TGTGCCAGCAGCGAGACAGGAATCACTAACTATGGCTACACCTTC.

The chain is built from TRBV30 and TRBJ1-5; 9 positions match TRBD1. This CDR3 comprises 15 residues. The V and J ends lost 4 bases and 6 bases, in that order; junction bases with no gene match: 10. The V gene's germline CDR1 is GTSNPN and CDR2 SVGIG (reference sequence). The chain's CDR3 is CAWNPGQGASQPQHF. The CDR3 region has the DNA TGTGCCTGGAACCCGGGACAGGGAGCAAGTCAGCCCCAGCATTTT. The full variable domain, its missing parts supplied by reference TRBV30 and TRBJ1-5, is SQTIHQWPATLVQPVGSPLSLECTVEGTSNPNLYWYRQAAGRGLQLLFYSVGIGQISSEVPQNLSASRPQDRQFILSSKKLLLSDSGFYLCAWNPGQGASQPQHFGDGTRLSIL.

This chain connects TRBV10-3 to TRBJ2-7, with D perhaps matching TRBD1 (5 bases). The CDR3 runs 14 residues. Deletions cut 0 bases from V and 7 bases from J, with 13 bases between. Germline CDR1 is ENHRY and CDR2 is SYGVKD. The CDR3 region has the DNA TGTGCCATCAGTGAGTCTGGCAGGGCAGGGGAGCAGTACTTC. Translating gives CAISESGRAGEQYF.

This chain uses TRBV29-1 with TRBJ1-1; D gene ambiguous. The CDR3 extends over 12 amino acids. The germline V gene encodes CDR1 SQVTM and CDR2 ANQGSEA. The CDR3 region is CTGRTANTEAFF. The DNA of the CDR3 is TGCACCGGTAGAACAGCGAACACTGAAGCTTTCTTT.

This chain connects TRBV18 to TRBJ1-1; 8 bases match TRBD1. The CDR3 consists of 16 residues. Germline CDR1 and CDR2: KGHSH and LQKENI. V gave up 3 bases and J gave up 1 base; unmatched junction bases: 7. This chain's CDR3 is CASSPGQGNGNTEAFF. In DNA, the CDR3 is TGTGCCAGCTCACCCGGACAGGGCAATGGGAACACTGAAGCTTTCTTT.

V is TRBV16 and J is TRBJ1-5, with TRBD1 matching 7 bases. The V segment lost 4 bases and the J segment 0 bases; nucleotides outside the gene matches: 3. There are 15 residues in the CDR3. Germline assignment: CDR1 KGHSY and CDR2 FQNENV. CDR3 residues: CASSLGTDSNQPQHF. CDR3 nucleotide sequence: TGTGCCAGCAGCCTGGGGACAGATAGCAATCAGCCCCAGCATTTT.

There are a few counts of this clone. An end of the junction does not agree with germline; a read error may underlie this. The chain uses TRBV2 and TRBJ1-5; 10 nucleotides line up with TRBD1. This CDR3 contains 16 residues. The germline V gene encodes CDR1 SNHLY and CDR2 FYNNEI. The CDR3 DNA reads TGTGCCAGCAGCGAAGGGACAGGGGCGGGAGCCCAGCCCCAGCATTTT. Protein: CASSEGTGAGAQPQHF.

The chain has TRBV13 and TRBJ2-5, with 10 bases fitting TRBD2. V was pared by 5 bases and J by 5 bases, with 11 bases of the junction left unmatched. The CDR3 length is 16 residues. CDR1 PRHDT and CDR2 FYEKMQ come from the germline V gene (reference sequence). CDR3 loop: CASSPRGAGGEETQYF. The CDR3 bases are TGTGCCAGCAGCCCCCGGGGAGCGGGGGGGGAGGAGACCCAGTACTTC.

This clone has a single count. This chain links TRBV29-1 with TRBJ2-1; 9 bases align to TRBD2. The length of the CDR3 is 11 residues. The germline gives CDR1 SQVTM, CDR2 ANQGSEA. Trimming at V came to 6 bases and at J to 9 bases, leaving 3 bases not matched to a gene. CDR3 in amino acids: CSVAGGREQFF. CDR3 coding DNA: TGCAGCGTGGCGGGGGGGCGTGAGCAGTTCTTC.